Included here is one T cell receptor (beta chain) sequence, with context. Its antigen is not known. The data are from a study of T cells expressing NK-cell markers. Study-wide background: All TCR beta repertoires analysed originated from sorted CD3+CD56+NKG2C+, CD3+CD56+NKG2C- and CD3+CD56-NKG2C+ T cells. Study conclusions and caveats: For roughly 6 donors, the dominant NKG2C+ clonotypes made up about 1.0-8% of their CD8+ T cells.

For TCR beta, cDNA was produced by 5'RACE template switching with UMIs. TCRdb re-called the 5' RACE reads; one entry per CDR3 protein, DNA not given. The sample includes roughly 350,000 distinct CDR3 sequences. CDR3 size: 16 residues. Germline V lookup: CDR1 LGHNA, CDR2 YNFKEQ. This chain links TRBV4-2 with TRBJ2-7. This sequence was found in a man aged 18 to 70 in good health. The sample consisted of blood T cells: a sorted CD56 or NKG2C T cell subset, CD4+ or CD8+ T cells, or bulk PBMC T cells (not recorded which). The CDR3 protein is CASSQDPGIRSYEQYF.